This T cell receptor (beta chain) was recorded in a study of shared clonotypes between healthy human individuals (dated by TCRdb to 2020 to 2021). With respect to the entire study: Two women and a few men aged 18 to 49 years were included in the cohort. For each donor, CD4 naive and CD4 memory were each run on three plates, CD8 naive on two plates, and CD8 memory on one plate. To estimate repertoire size and how much clonotype sharing occurs between individuals, the study deeply sequenced the blood TCR repertoires of 4 to 6 healthy adults. To increase sequencing depth and limit assay-specific biases, TCR repertoire library preparation and sequencing were carried out by different laboratories using diverse techniques. Each donor's leukapheresis produced roughly between roughly 0.85 and 9 billion PBMCs. Study-wide findings and limitations: Naive subsets generally had larger estimated clonotype richness than memory subsets did. Pairwise subsampling indicated that sequencing depth was expected to affect the degree of clonotype sharing among donors. Approximately 5% of naive CD4, 3.5% of naive CD8, approximately 2% of memory CD4, and 0.4% of memory CD8 clonotypes were shared across a handful of donors. Compared with non-shared clonotypes, the clonotypes found in all four sorted-subset donors had higher generation probabilities. The genetic and exposure-history diversity represented was limited by the small number of donors. Even with the large sequencing depth, rarefaction of the sorted-subset datasets indicated that sequencing was incomplete. Sampling was restricted to blood, and TCR repertoires in tissue are likely to differ from TCR repertoires in blood.

TCR CDR3 regions were amplified from genomic DNA by multiplex PCR using the deep immunoSEQ assay. For each cell subset, the extracted genomic DNA was distributed evenly across all wells of several immunoSEQ 96-well plates, and each plate served as one replicate. For sorted subsets, each replicate PCR was loaded with 200 to 250 ng genomic DNA, equivalent to approximately 33,000 T cell genomes. Purified libraries were quantified with a Qubit 3.0 fluorometer, sized on a Bioanalyzer 2100, and re-quantified with the KAPA Library Quantification kit. A separate single-read 150-cycle Illumina NextSeq 550 flow cell was used to sequence each immunoSEQ 96-well plate. Per the authors' processing: Because the immunoSEQ output held only junctional sequences and lacked quality scores, the filtering could not match the filtering applied to full-length reads. To assign V/J genes and CDR3, sequences were annotated using PyIR, a Python wrapper for IgBLAST v1.9, with IMGT germline references. Reads were filtered out if the reads had weak V/J assignments (E-value above 1e-6), no CDR3, stop codons, out-of-frame junctions, or ambiguous translated residues. A V3J clonotype was defined by an identical inferred V gene, J gene, and CDR3 amino acid sequence. To compute the percentage overlap between repertoires, the number of shared unique clonotypes was divided by the size of the smaller repertoire. RTK rarefaction, the Chao1 estimator, and Recon v2.1 estimates of unobserved clonotypes were used to assess repertoire richness. Generation probabilities for all TCRbeta clonotypes obtained by the gDNA method from several donors were computed using OLGA. TCRdb holds this immuneACCESS table with in-frame rearrangements only. Some clones are missing; in checked studies, unresolved V genes explain under half, and the rest has no known cause. V, J and clone size reflect that table, while D and trimming were determined from the DNA. This sample holds roughly 700,000 clones; around 67% were observed only once. Approximately 1.7% of the sample is held by the ten biggest clonotypes.

The donors were healthy, HIV-negative adults with no recently reported acute infections or vaccinations. Every donor was a Caucasian adult residing in Nashville, Tennessee, USA. Magnetic negative selection was used to enrich CD4+ T cells, after which naive cells were positively selected on CD45RA and the negative fraction became the memory subset. After blood collection by leukapheresis, PBMCs were isolated using Ficoll-Histopaque density gradient centrifugation and then cryopreserved in the vapor phase of liquid nitrogen. Analytical flow cytometry was used to check the purity and quantity of every magnetically sorted T cell population. Genomic DNA was isolated from every sorted fraction and measured by UV absorbance on a Nanodrop 2000c. About this clone itself: Its antigen specificity is not known. No base qualities exist here, and no much larger clone lies one base off it.

Including cysteine and phenylalanine, the CDR3 has 13 amino acids. Only the CDR3 part of the read is kept: 39 bases, read in frame from the first base. V gives up 8 bases and J gives up 3 bases, and the segment between their germline ends measures 13 bases. Taken from the germline V gene, the CDR1 and CDR2 loops are SNHLY and FYNNEI. This chain joins TRBV2 to TRBJ1-2; TRBD1 might be the D gene, on 6 matching bases. Sequencing used memory CD4+ T cells sorted from blood. The sample's cell subset or site, from its label and the paper: CD45RA-negative fraction. The TCR was taken from a woman aged 25 to 39 in good health. The bases are TGTGCCAGCCAGTTCCCAGGGGACTATGGCTACACCTTC. Its protein is CASQFPGDYGYTF. The reference TRBV2 and TRBJ1-2 proteins fill in what lies around the CDR3, so the full variable domain reads EPEVTQTPSHQVTQMGQEVILRCVPISNHLYFYWYRQILGQKVEFLVSFYNNEISEKSEIFDDQFSVERPDGSNFTLKIRSTKLEDSAMYFCASQFPGDYGYTFGSGTRLTVV.